The following is a TCR beta chain sequence with its context. What it recognizes is unknown. Sequencing of DNA taken from cultured CD4+ T cells relied on the Oncomine TCR Beta short-read assay. TCRdb re-analysed the PCR reads in MiXCR, keeping a single row per CDR3 protein. Of 10,000 to 13,000 distinct CDR3 sequences listed, roughly two fifths are singletons. The data were taken from a study of vaccination and CD4 T cells after COVID-19. Study context: In the convalescent cohort, there were six males and four females, two of them Hispanic.

V was trimmed by 2 bases and J by 5 bases, leaving 9 bases between them. The CDR3 is 13 residues long. Germline CDR1 reads SGHNT; CDR2 reads YENEEA. The treatment: roughly 11-day PBMC culture with coronavirus spike peptide pools or control peptides (ViraFEST assay). Before TCRs were sequenced, ViraFEST expanded antigen-specific T cells with peptide pools. The receptor comes from a human donor who had recovered from COVID-19. Sequenced here: CD4+ T cells from blood, cultured in vitro, sampled after SARS-CoV-2 vaccination. The rearrangement links TRBV11-3 to TRBJ2-5; perhaps TRBD1 as D (5 bases). DNA of the CDR3: TGTGCCAGCAGCTTAATATCAGGGGAGACCCAGTACTTC. Its protein is CASSLISGETQYF.